These 24 T cell receptor beta chains came from one sample sequenced in a study of CD8 T cells in ankylosing spondylitis. TCRdb passed the 5' RACE reads through MiXCR, listing each CDR3 protein once. The profile covers around 140,000 distinct CDR3 sequences, with over 15% appearing a single time and roughly 30% taken by the ten largest. These receptors' targets are unknown. Broader study findings: In ankylosing spondylitis blood, a motif of about 8 highly homologous TCR beta variants appeared characteristic.

The sequenced sample was blood, either unsorted or a sorted T cell fraction (not recorded which). These receptors all stem from a male donor with ankylosing spondylitis.

The V gene is TRBV6-5, the J gene TRBJ2-1, with TRBD2 matching over 13 bases. The CDR3 is 15 amino acids. The junction had 4 bases not matched to a gene; V was cut back by 2 bases and J by 9 bases. From germline, CDR1 is MNHEY and CDR2 SVGAGI. CDR3 residues: CASSYGTSGKTEQFF. Written as DNA, the CDR3 is TGTGCCAGCAGTTACGGGACTAGCGGGAAGACTGAGCAGTTCTTC.

In this sample, this clonotype turned up a few times. This chain uses TRBV6-5 with TRBJ2-3, with unresolved D. The CDR3 runs to 16 residues. The V end lost 2 bases, the J end lost 2 bases, and 14 bases lay between the germline ends. Germline V gives CDR1 MNHEY, CDR2 SVGAGI. This CDR3 is CASSYGNNYLTDTQYF. CDR3 bases: TGTGCCAGCAGTTACGGTAACAACTACCTCACAGATACGCAGTATTTT.

The genes are TRBV7-2 and TRBJ2-5; TRBD1 agrees at 8 bases. This CDR3 is built from 17 residues. Germline CDR1 reads SGHTA; CDR2 reads FQGNSA. Trimming took 5 bases from V and 0 from J; bases not matched to a gene: 11. The CDR3 DNA reads TGTGCCAGCAGCCCCGGACAGGGATTCATCCACCAAGAGACCCAGTACTTC. Translating it yields CASSPGQGFIHQETQYF.

This clonotype was seen a few times. This sequence joins TRBV2 and TRBJ2-3; 10 bases map to TRBD2. The CDR3 sequence is 14 residues long. Unmatched junction bases numbered 9, after V lost 10 bases and J lost 5 bases. The germline CDR1 and CDR2 sequences are SNHLY and FYNNEI. The CDR3 loop is CATNLAGEQDTQYF. Written as DNA, the CDR3 is TGTGCCACCAATCTAGCGGGAGAACAAGATACGCAGTATTTT.

This clonotype was observed a few times. The chain uses TRBV12-5 and TRBJ2-7; D gene ambiguous. The CDR3 length is 11 residues. Trimming left V 6 bases short and J 4 bases short, with 7 bases between. CDR1 and CDR2 (germline): LGHNT, FRNRAP. Written as DNA, the CDR3 is TGTGCTAGTGGAATGTTATACGAGCAGTACTTC. Translating it yields CASGMLYEQYF. Full variable domain (missing parts from reference TRBV12-5 and TRBJ2-7): DARVTQTPRHKVTEMGQEVTMRCQPILGHNTVFWYRQTMMQGLELLAYFRNRAPLDDSGMPKDRFSAEMPDATLATLKIQPSEPRDSAVYFCASGMLYEQYFGPGTRLTVT.

Ten or more counts support this clonotype. J is TRBJ2-2 and V is TRBV28; D is unclear. Germline values: CDR1 MDHEN, CDR2 SYDVKM. The CDR3 has 13 amino acids. Trimming pared 2 bases from V and 1 base from J, leaving 2 bases between. CDR3 DNA: TGTGCCAGCAGTTTAGGGAACACCGGGGAGCTGTTTTTT. Protein: CASSLGNTGELFF.

The chain uses TRBV30 and TRBJ2-7; possibly TRBD1 or TRBD2 for D (5 bases each). The V end was cut by 3 bases, the J end by 3 bases, with 15 bases between. Germline-derived CDR1 and CDR2 are GTSNPN and SVGIG (reference sequence). The CDR3 is 14 residues long. CDR3 sequence reads: CAWRGREKGYEQYF. In nucleotides, the CDR3 is TGTGCCTGGAGGGGCAGGGAGAAAGGCTACGAGCAGTACTTC.

This clonotype was observed many times. The J gene is TRBJ2-7, the V gene TRBV27; D ambiguous. V was cut by 3 bases and J by 0 bases, with 9 bases left in between. Germline CDR1 and CDR2: MNHEY and SMNVEV (reference sequence). The CDR3 runs to 14 residues. The CDR3 loop is CASSLGQLSYEQYF. In nucleotides, the CDR3 is TGTGCCAGCAGTTTGGGCCAACTCTCCTACGAGCAGTACTTC.

There are a few counts of this clonotype. The chain links TRBV12-3 or TRBV12-4 to TRBJ1-1; D gene unclear. The V end was cut by 6 bases, the J end by 2 bases, with 10 bases between. The length of the CDR3 is 13 residues. CDR3 protein: CASSVLENTEAFF. The CDR3 nucleotides read TGTGCCAGCAGCGTGTTGGAAAACACTGAAGCTTTCTTT.

This clonotype appeared many times. Here the CDR3 DNA reads TGCAGCGTTGAAGATGGGCCCCCTAGCTCGGGAGATACGCAGTATTTT. Residues: CSVEDGPPSSGDTQYF. The rearrangement uses TRBV29-1 and TRBJ2-3, with D possibly TRBD2 on 5 matching bases. V lost 0 bases, J lost 5 bases, and 18 bases lay in between. The length of the CDR3 is 16 residues. In germline, CDR1 is SQVTM, CDR2 ANQGSEA.

This clonotype has only a few counts. One junction end does not reproduce the germline sequence, and a read error may be involved. The chain combines TRBV6-1 with TRBJ2-5; no clear D. The CDR3 runs to 11 residues. Germline V CDR1 and CDR2: MNHNS, SASEGT. The CDR3 here is CASSEAVDGDF. Here the CDR3 DNA reads TGTGCCAGCAGTGAAGCGGTGGACGGTGACTTC.

This clonotype was counted between two and nine times. V gene TRBV27 combines with J gene TRBJ1-5; the match to TRBD1 covers 7 bases. Germline V CDR1 and CDR2: MNHEY, SMNVEV (reference sequence). J lost 2 bases, V lost 3 bases, and 10 bases had no gene match. The CDR3 has 17 amino acids. CDR3 nucleotide sequence: TGTGCCAGCAGTTTCGCAACAGGGGAACGGGGCAATCAGCCCCAGCATTTT. Translating gives CASSFATGERGNQPQHF.

This clonotype showed up just once. The chain is built from TRBV6-2 or TRBV6-3 and TRBJ2-7; 7 nucleotides align to TRBD1. This CDR3 is 13 amino acids long. Losses at the gene ends were 10 bases for V and 0 bases for J; bases not matched to a gene: 6. Germline values: CDR1 MNHEY, CDR2 SVGEGT. CDR3 DNA: TGTGCCAACAGGGGATCGACCTCCTACGAGCAGTACTTC. Its protein is CANRGSTSYEQYF.

This chain joins TRBV27 and TRBJ2-5; TRBD2 matches 8 bases. From germline, CDR1 is MNHEY and CDR2 SMNVEV (reference sequence). J gave up 2 bases and V 11 bases, and 13 bases lay outside the gene matches. CDR3 length equals 15 residues. As DNA, the CDR3 is TGTGCCGTCACCGGGGCTAGCGGGTCTCAAGAGACCCAGTACTTC. As protein: CAVTGASGSQETQYF.

This clonotype turned up a few times. The rearrangement uses TRBV19 and TRBJ2-7; the D gene is possibly TRBD1 (6 bases). This CDR3 comprises 12 residues. Trimming removed 4 bases at V and 6 bases at J, with 10 bases between. CDR1 and CDR2 from the germline V gene are LNHDA and SQIVND (reference sequence). CDR3: CASSSQGLEQYF. CDR3 in DNA: TGTGCCAGTAGTAGTCAGGGGCTCGAGCAGTACTTC.

There are a few counts of this clonotype. The chain combines TRBV30 with TRBJ2-5, with 9 bases aligning to TRBD1. Germline lookup yields CDR1 GTSNPN and CDR2 SVGIG (reference sequence). The length of the CDR3 is 13 residues. V lost 4 bases and J lost 5; bases outside the gene matches: 5. The CDR3 nucleotides are TGTGCCTGGACCGGGACAGGGCGGGAGACCCAGTACTTC. It is translated as CAWTGTGRETQYF.

This clonotype has more than one count but fewer than ten. The rearrangement joins TRBV7-9 to TRBJ2-7, with 7 bases identical to TRBD1. Germline values: CDR1 SEHNR, CDR2 FQNEAQ (reference sequence). V was pared by 8 bases and J by 3 bases, with 10 bases of the junction left unmatched. This CDR3 is built from 14 residues. CDR3 DNA: TGTGCCAGCGTACCTCGACAGGGAAGCTACGAGCAGTACTTC. It specifies CASVPRQGSYEQYF.

The sample holds a few counts of this clonotype. This chain links TRBV28 with TRBJ2-3; D gene ambiguous. Per the germline V gene, CDR1 is MDHEN and CDR2 is SYDVKM. Trimming took off 1 base at V and 4 bases at J, with 6 bases between the two ends. The CDR3 spans 13 residues. The DNA for the CDR3 is TGTGCCAGCAGTTTATTTTTTGCAGATACGCAGTATTTT. Its translation: CASSLFFADTQYF. The variable domain in full, completed from reference TRBV28 and TRBJ2-3, reads DVKVTQSSRYLVKRTGEKVFLECVQDMDHENMFWYRQDPGLGLRLIYFSYDVKMKEKGDIPEGYSVSREKKERFSLILESASTNQTSMYLCASSLFFADTQYFGPGTRLTVL.

This clonotype has ten or more counts. The chain uses TRBV4-2 and TRBJ2-7; 7 positions match TRBD2. V shed 4 bases and J 5 bases; nucleotides not matched to a gene: 8. Per germline, CDR1 LGHNA and CDR2 YNFKEQ. This CDR3 is built from 14 residues. CDR3 DNA sequence: TGTGCCAGCAGCCTGGGTAGACTAGCCGACGAGCAGTACTTC. This encodes CASSLGRLADEQYF.

The table lists this clonotype with many counts. The V call is TRBV7-8, the J call TRBJ2-1; perhaps TRBD2 as D (6 bases). V was trimmed by 3 bases and J by 1 base, leaving 10 bases between them. Per germline, CDR1 SGHVS and CDR2 FQNEAQ. CDR3 length: 15 residues. The chain's CDR3 is CASSLLAGSYNEQFF. As DNA, the CDR3 is TGTGCCAGCAGCTTGTTGGCGGGATCCTACAATGAGCAGTTCTTC.

V gene TRBV2 combines with J gene TRBJ2-1; 7 bases match TRBD1. The V gene end was trimmed by 6 bases and the J gene end by 0 bases; junction bases not matched to a gene: 8. CDR3 length equals 16 residues. Germline values: CDR1 SNHLY, CDR2 FYNNEI. The CDR3 protein is CASRRPQGSSYNEQFF. The CDR3 DNA sequence: TGTGCCAGCAGGCGACCACAGGGGAGCTCCTACAATGAGCAGTTCTTC.

The chain couples TRBV18 to TRBJ2-3; the match to TRBD2 covers 9 bases. Looked up from germline, CDR1 is KGHSH and CDR2 is LQKENI. J was trimmed by 4 bases and V by 3 bases; bases with no gene match: 14. CDR3 length: 18 amino acids. CDR3 protein: CASSPIFDSGGRADTQYF. In nucleotides, the CDR3 is TGTGCCAGCTCACCGATATTCGACTCGGGCGGGAGGGCAGATACGCAGTATTTT.

This clonotype showed up just a few times. The chain is built from TRBV27 and TRBJ2-7; D uncertain. Trimming removed 3 bases at V and 6 bases at J, with 9 bases between. Germline V CDR1 and CDR2: MNHEY, SMNVEV (reference sequence). The CDR3 spans 12 residues. Here the CDR3 reads CASSLSGREQYF. The CDR3 DNA reads TGTGCCAGCAGTTTGTCCGGGCGCGAGCAGTACTTC.

V is TRBV13 and J is TRBJ2-7; possibly TRBD2 for D (6 bases). CDR3 length equals 10 residues. Germline CDR1 is PRHDT and CDR2 is FYEKMQ (reference sequence). V shed 6 bases and J shed 7 bases, with 7 bases lying between them. The CDR3 sequence: CASSGREQYF. CDR3 nucleotide sequence: TGTGCCAGCAGTGGGAGGGAGCAGTACTTC.